This is a list of T cell receptor beta chains from one sample in a study of response to subunit inactivated influenza vaccine. Each CDR3 protein gets one entry after TCRdb re-called the RT-PCR reads with MiXCR. The sample includes over 150,000 distinct CDR3 sequences, around 11% of them seen just once. The sequencing used CD8+ T cells sorted from PBMCs, collected less than 30 months after vaccination. The receptor source for this set is a man aged 50 to 69 who received an inactivated influenza vaccine. The CDR3 runs from the conserved cysteine through the conserved F or W. Each record gives: clone size, D gene, V gene, J gene, CDR3 DNA, CDR3 protein. A D gene is named only where the DNA matches it firmly. Clone sizes are given selectively: once, few, many, or a class where the clone is expanded.

many	TRBD2	TRBV4-2	TRBJ2-5	TGTGCCAGCAGCCAAGAATGGCAGGGACTAGCGGGAGGGCGAGAGACCCAGTACTTC	CASSQEWQGLAGGRETQYF
.	TRBD2	TRBV4-3	TRBJ2-1	TGCGCCAGCAGCCAACCCCCGGCGGGAGGGCCTTTTAGCGATGAGCAGTTCTTC	CASSQPPAGGPFSDEQFF
few	.	TRBV4-3	TRBJ2-6	TGCGCCAGCAGCACGGCCTCTGGGGCCAACGTCCTGACTTTC	CASSTASGANVLTF
.	.	TRBV5-6	TRBJ2-7	TGTGCCAGCAGCTTACCTAACTACGAGCAGTACTTC	CASSLPNYEQYF
.	.	TRBV28	TRBJ1-2	TGTGCCAGCAGCCGGGACGTAGACGACTATGGCTACACCTTC	CASSRDVDDYGYTF
many	.	TRBV4-1	TRBJ1-2	TGCGCCAGCGGGACTCGGCGCCATGGCTACACCTTC	CASGTRRHGYTF
many	.	TRBV3-1	TRBJ2-3	TGTGCCAGCAGCCAAGGCACCACAGATACGCAGTATTTT	CASSQGTTDTQYF
.	.	TRBV20-1	TRBJ2-1	TGCAGTGCGTACACTAGGGTGGAGGGCAATGAGCAGTTCTTC	CSAYTRVEGNEQFF
.	.	TRBV7-3	TRBJ2-5	TGTGCCAGCAGCTCAGGCGATCAAGAGACCCAGTACTTC	CASSSGDQETQYF
.	.	TRBV4-1	TRBJ2-7	TGCGCCAGCAGCCAAGTGATGCTATCCTACGAGCAGTACTTC	CASSQVMLSYEQYF
many	TRBD2	TRBV2	TRBJ2-5	TGTGCCAGCACGGGGGAGGGTCAAGAGACCCAGTACTTC	CASTGEGQETQYF
.	TRBD2	TRBV7-9	TRBJ2-1	TGTGCCAGCAGCCCCCCGCCGGGACTAGCAGCCTGGGATGAGCAGTTCTTC	CASSPPPGLAAWDEQFF
many	.	TRBV12-3/TRBV12-4	TRBJ2-1	TGTGCCAGCAGTTTAGAAGGCAGGATTAAGGATGAGCAGTTCTTC	CASSLEGRIKDEQFF
few	.	TRBV5-1	TRBJ1-1	TGCGCCAGCAGCCGGACCGACAGCCTTAACACTGAAGCTTTCTTT	CASSRTDSLNTEAFF
.	.	TRBV12-3/TRBV12-4	TRBJ2-1	TGTGCCAGCAGACACACAGGAACCTACAATGAGCAGTTCTTC	CASRHTGTYNEQFF
.	.	TRBV4-1	TRBJ2-1	TGCGCCAGCAGCCAAGATCGGAAGGTTTTGGGATACAATGAGCAGTTCTTC	CASSQDRKVLGYNEQFF
.	.	TRBV24-1	TRBJ2-2	TGTGCCACCAGTGATACAGAAAAAGGGTTGAACACCGGGGAGCTGTTTTTT	CATSDTEKGLNTGELFF
few	.	TRBV20-1	TRBJ1-5	TGCAGTGCTAGAGATATGGGGGCTCCTAGCAATCAGCCCCAGCATTTT	CSARDMGAPSNQPQHF
many	.	TRBV6-1	TRBJ2-1	TGTGCCAGCAGCCCCGGGACAAGCTCCTACAATGAGCAGTTCTTC	CASSPGTSSYNEQFF
few	.	TRBV11-2	TRBJ1-2	TGTGCCAGCAGCTTTACAGGAGTGTACGGAGGCTACACCTTC	CASSFTGVYGGYTF
few	TRBD1	TRBV7-6	TRBJ2-1	TGTGCCAGCAGCTACCCACCGGGACAGGAGAATGAGCAGTTCTTC	CASSYPPGQENEQFF
many	.	TRBV7-8	TRBJ2-2	TGTGCCAGCAGCTTAGCGGCGCAGGCGAACACCGGGGAGCTGTTTTTT	CASSLAAQANTGELFF
.	.	TRBV7-6	TRBJ2-3	TGTGCCAGCAGCCGAGGGATCCTCACAGATACGCAGTATTTT	CASSRGILTDTQYF
.	.	TRBV21-1	TRBJ2-7	TGTGCCAGCAGCAAGGCGGGGGGGCTTGACGAGCAGTACTTC	CASSKAGGLDEQYF
.	.	TRBV27	TRBJ2-2	TGTGCCAGCAGTTTGAGGAAGGGAGCCACCGGGGAGCTGTTTTTT	CASSLRKGATGELFF
.	TRBD1	TRBV6-5	TRBJ2-1	TGTGCCAGCAGTTACTCGAGAGGGGGCAGTTACAATGAGCAGTTCTTC	CASSYSRGGSYNEQFF
.	TRBD2	TRBV4-3	TRBJ2-7	TGCGCCAGCAGTCAAGGACTAGCGGGAGTGTGGGAGCAGTACTTC	CASSQGLAGVWEQYF
.	.	TRBV9	TRBJ2-7	TGTGCCAGCAGCGTAGGACTACCCTCCTACGAGCAGTACTTC	CASSVGLPSYEQYF
few	TRBD1	TRBV6-2/TRBV6-3	TRBJ2-2	TGTGCCAGCTCGACAGGGTCCGGGGAGCTGTTTTTT	CASSTGSGELFF
few	TRBD1	TRBV7-9	TRBJ2-7	TGTGCCAGCAGCCCCCAGGACAGGGACGAGCAGTACTTC	CASSPQDRDEQYF
few	.	TRBV27	TRBJ2-3	TGTGCCAGCAGTTTAATCCCTCTCACAGATACGCAGTATTTT	CASSLIPLTDTQYF
.	TRBD2	TRBV4-1	TRBJ2-2	TGCGCCAGCAGTCAATCTCCTAGCGGGGGGACCGGGGAGCTGTTTTTT	CASSQSPSGGTGELFF